The source of this TCR beta chain is a study of T-cell reconstitution after alpha-beta-depleted transplantation in children. Molecular barcoding with unique molecular identifiers was used for the TCRbeta library. Each CDR3 protein is one row after TCRdb ran MiXCR on the PCR reads. The sample lists some 530,000 distinct CDR3 sequences; 9.5% to 15% were seen once. The CDR3 is made up of 14 amino acids. V was cut by 5 bases and J by 6 bases, with 14 bases left in between. Source: PBMCs from the stem cell graft donor, taken from the stem cell graft. The gene calls are TRBV12-3 or TRBV12-4 and TRBJ2-1, with D perhaps given as TRBD1 or TRBD2 (7 bases each). This receptor was identified in a human donor who donated a stem cell graft to a child with combined immunodeficiency. The CDR3, as DNA: TGTGCCAGCAGTGGGGGGGACAGACCCAATGAGCAGTTCTTC. As protein: CASSGGDRPNEQFF.